This TCR beta chain was sequenced for a study of T cell responses to AZD1222 COVID-19 vaccine. Study background: Second-dose schedules of about 4 or about 12 weeks were combined.

Sequencing was performed with immunoSEQ multiplex PCR; in TCRdb, only in-frame clones are kept and a portion is missing. The data hold 110,000 to 150,000 clones, with roughly nine tenths observed a single time. The study's findings and limits: Repertoires were obtained solely post-peak T cell response.

CDR1 is SGHDT, CDR2 YYEEEE, per germline. Between the trimmed V and J ends, which lost 3 bases and 0 bases, there was a span of 7 bases. This CDR3 is 14 amino acids long. About this clone: What it recognizes is unknown.

This specimen was peripheral blood, taken on day 0 of AZD1222 vaccination. The source is an adult in good health. The gene calls are TRBV5-6 and TRBJ1-3, with TRBD1 as a possible D gene (5 bases). The CDR3 DNA reads TGTGCCAGCAGCTACGGGGGCTCTGGAAACACCATATATTTT. Translating gives CASSYGGSGNTIYF. Variable domain in full (rest from reference TRBV5-6 and TRBJ1-3): DAGVTQSPTHLIKTRGQQVTLRCSPKSGHDTVSWYQQALGQGPQFIFQYYEEEERQRGNFPDRFSGHQFPNYSSELNVNALLLGDSALYLCASSYGGSGNTIYFGEGSWLTVV.